This T cell receptor beta chain was obtained from a study of radiotherapy plus CTLA-4 blockade in lung cancer. Study-wide context: Objective responses occurred in around 18% of patients; over 30% had disease control.

The method was immunoSEQ multiplex PCR; TCRdb's version includes in-frame clones alone and lacks a portion of them. The sample contains about 110,000 clones, roughly 86% of which appear only once. Each patient with chemo-refractory metastatic non-small-cell lung cancer was treated with focal radiation plus CTLA-4 blockade using ipilimumab. Trimming took 0 bases from V and 9 from J, leaving 30 bases between them. Germline V CDR1 and CDR2: LGHNA, YNFKEQ. The CDR3 sequence is 20 residues long. The J gene is TRBJ2-1, the V gene TRBV4-2; possibly TRBD1 for D (5 bases). This clonotype was obtained from a human donor with non-small cell lung cancer that progressed on radiotherapy plus ipilimumab. Some clones in this sample may be carry-over from other donors' samples. Sequenced material: peripheral blood, taken from a patient treated with radiotherapy plus ipilimumab. The CDR3 sequence: CASSQEPYRFSVFGSSEQFF. The CDR3, as DNA: TGTGCCAGCAGCCAAGAACCCTACAGGTTTTCCGTATTTGGGTCAAGTGAGCAGTTCTTC.